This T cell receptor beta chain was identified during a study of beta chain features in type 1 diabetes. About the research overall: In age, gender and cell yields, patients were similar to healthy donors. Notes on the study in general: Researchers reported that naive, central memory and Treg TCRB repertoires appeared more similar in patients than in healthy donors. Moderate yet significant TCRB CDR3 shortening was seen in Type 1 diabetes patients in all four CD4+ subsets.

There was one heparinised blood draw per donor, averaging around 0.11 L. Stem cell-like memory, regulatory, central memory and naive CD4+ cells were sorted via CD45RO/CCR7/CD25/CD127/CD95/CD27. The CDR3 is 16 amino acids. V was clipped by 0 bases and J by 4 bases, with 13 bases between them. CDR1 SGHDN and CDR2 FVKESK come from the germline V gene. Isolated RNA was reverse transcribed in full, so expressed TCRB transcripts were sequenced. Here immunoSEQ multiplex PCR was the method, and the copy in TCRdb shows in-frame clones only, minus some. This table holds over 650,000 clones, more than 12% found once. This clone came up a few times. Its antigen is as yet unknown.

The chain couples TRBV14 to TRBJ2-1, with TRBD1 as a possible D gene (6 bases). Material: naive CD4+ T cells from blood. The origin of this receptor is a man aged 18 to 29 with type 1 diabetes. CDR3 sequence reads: CASSQELGAIYNEQFF. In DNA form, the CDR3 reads TGTGCCAGCAGCCAAGAGTTGGGGGCTATTTACAATGAGCAGTTCTTC.